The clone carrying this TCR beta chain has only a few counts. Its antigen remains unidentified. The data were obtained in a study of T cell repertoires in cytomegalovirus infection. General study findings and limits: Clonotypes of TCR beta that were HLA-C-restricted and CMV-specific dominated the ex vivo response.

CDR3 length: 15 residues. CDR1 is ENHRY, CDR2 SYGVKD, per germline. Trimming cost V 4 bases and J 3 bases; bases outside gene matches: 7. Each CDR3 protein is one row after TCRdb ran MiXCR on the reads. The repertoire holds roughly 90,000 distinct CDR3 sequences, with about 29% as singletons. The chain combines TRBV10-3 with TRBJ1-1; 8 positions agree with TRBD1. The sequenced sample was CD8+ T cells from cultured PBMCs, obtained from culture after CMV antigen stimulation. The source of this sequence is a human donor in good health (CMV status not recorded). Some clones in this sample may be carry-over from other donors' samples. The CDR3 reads CAISGQGARDTEAFF. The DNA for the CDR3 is TGTGCCATCAGTGGGCAGGGGGCGCGGGACACTGAAGCTTTCTTT.